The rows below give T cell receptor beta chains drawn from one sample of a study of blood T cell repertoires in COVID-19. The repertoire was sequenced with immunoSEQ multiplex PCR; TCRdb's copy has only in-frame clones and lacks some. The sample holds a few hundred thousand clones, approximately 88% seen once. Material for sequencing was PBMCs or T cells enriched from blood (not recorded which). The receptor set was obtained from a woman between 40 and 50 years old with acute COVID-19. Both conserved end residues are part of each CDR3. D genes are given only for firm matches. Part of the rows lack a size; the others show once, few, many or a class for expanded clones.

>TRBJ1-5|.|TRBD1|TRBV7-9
CASSSGDRGYQPQHF
TGTGCCAGCAGCTCCGGGGACAGGGGCTATCAGCCCCAGCATTTT
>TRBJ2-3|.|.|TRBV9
CASSLEGLRTDTQYF
TGTGCCAGCAGCTTAGAAGGACTCCGTACAGATACGCAGTATTTT
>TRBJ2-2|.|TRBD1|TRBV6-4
CASSSTGGRGAGELFF
TGTGCCAGCAGTTCAACAGGGGGCAGGGGTGCCGGGGAGCTGTTTTTT
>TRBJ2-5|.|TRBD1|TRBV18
CASSRQGKGQETQYF
TGTGCCAGCTCTCGACAGGGGAAGGGTCAAGAGACCCAGTACTTC
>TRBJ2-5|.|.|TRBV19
CASSILWGGGETQYF
TGTGCCAGTAGTATATTATGGGGAGGGGGAGAGACCCAGTACTTC
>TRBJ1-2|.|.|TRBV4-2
CASSQVAVRAGEFYGYTF
TGTGCCAGCAGCCAAGTGGCCGTTCGGGCAGGGGAATTTTATGGCTACACCTTC
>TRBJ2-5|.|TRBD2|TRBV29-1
CSAGTSGRPIQETQYF
TGCAGCGCCGGGACTAGCGGGAGGCCAATCCAAGAGACCCAGTACTTC
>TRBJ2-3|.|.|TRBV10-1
CASSQGNTQYF
TGCGCCAGCAGTCAGGGGAATACGCAGTATTTT
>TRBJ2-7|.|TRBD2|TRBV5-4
CASSLELAGSYEQYF
TGTGCCAGCAGCTTGGAACTAGCGGGGTCCTACGAGCAGTACTTC
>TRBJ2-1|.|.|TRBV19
CASSNGWRDYNEQFF
TGTGCCAGTAGTAATGGATGGCGGGACTACAATGAGCAGTTCTTC
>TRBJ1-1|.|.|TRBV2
CASSAQGMNTEAFF
TGTGCCAGCAGTGCGCAGGGGATGAACACTGAAGCTTTCTTT
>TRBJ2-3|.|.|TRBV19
CASSTRATDTQYF
TGTGCCAGTAGTACCAGGGCCACAGATACGCAGTATTTT
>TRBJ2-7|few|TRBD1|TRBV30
CAWGQGTYEQYF
TGTGCCTGGGGACAGGGTACCTACGAGCAGTACTTC
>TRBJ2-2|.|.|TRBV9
CASTFDTGELFF
TGTGCCAGCACCTTTGACACCGGGGAGCTGTTTTTT
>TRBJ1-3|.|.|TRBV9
CASSQAGPGNTIYF
TGTGCCAGCAGCCAGGCGGGACCTGGAAACACCATATATTTT
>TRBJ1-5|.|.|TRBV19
CASSPGQGSRSNQPQHF
TGTGCCAGTAGTCCTGGGCAGGGGAGTAGGAGCAATCAGCCCCAGCATTTT
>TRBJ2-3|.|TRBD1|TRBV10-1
CASSRDRGADTQYF
TGCGCCAGCAGCCGGGACAGGGGGGCAGATACGCAGTATTTT
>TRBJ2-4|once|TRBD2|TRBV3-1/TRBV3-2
CASSSTSAGPANIQYF
TGTGCCAGCAGTTCTACCTCAGCGGGGCCCGCCAACATTCAGTACTTC
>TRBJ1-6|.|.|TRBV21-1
CASSTGTVASPLHF
TGTGCCAGCAGCACCGGGACAGTCGCCTCACCCCTCCACTTT
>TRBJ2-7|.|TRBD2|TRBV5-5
CASSFRGGVYEQYF
TGTGCCAGCAGCTTTCGGGGAGGGGTCTACGAGCAGTACTTC
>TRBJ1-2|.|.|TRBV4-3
CASSQGQVRYGYTF
TGCGCCAGCAGCCAAGGACAGGTTCGCTATGGCTACACCTTC
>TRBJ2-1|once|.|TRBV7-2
CASSLNTGVGNEQFF
TGTGCCAGCAGCTTAAACACGGGAGTGGGCAATGAGCAGTTCTTC
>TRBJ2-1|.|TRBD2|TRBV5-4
CASSGTGTSVNEQFF
TGTGCCAGCAGCGGCACCGGGACTAGTGTCAATGAGCAGTTCTTC
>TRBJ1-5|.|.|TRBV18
CASSPDQGLNQPQHF
TGTGCCAGCTCACCCGATCAGGGTTTAAATCAGCCCCAGCATTTT
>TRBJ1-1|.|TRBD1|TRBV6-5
CASSYQGAGNEAFF
TGTGCCAGCAGTTACCAGGGGGCTGGAAATGAAGCTTTCTTT
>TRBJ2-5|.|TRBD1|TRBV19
CASSNRGRQETQYF
TGTGCCAGTAGTAACAGGGGGAGGCAAGAGACCCAGTACTTC
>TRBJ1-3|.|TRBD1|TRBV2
CASSEQGASSGNTIYF
TGTGCCAGCAGTGAACAGGGGGCAAGCTCTGGAAACACCATATATTTT